Presented here are 18 T cell receptor beta chains from one specimen sequenced in a study of cytomegalovirus exposure and HLA in healthy donors. PCR primers comprised 60 Vbeta and 13 Jbeta primers. The table came from immunoSEQ multiplex PCR; TCRdb's copy has only in-frame clones and leaves some out. The sample holds approximately 150,000 clones, nearly 80% seen once. Sequenced material: PBMCs. Receptor source: a man between 40 and 49 years old in good health and CMV-seropositive.

The CDR3 loop is CASSQTGTGPIGGYTF. The CDR3 nucleotides are TGTGCCAGCAGCCAAACCGGGACAGGGCCTATCGGTGGCTACACCTTC. The chain uses TRBV11-3 and TRBJ1-2; 9 nucleotides line up with TRBD1. The CDR3 loop spans 16 amino acids. Germline V gene sequence: CDR1 SGHNT, CDR2 YENEEA. With V trimmed by 5 bases and J by 7 bases, 14 bases remained unmatched.

This sequence joins TRBV19 and TRBJ1-2; 8 bases match TRBD1. The CDR3 extends over 13 amino acids. The junction had 10 bases not matched to a gene; V was cut back by 9 bases and J by 7 bases. Germline values: CDR1 LNHDA, CDR2 SQIVND (reference sequence). The CDR3 spells CASRGTGSGGYTF. In nucleotides, the CDR3 is TGTGCCAGCCGAGGGACAGGATCTGGTGGCTACACCTTC.

The J gene is TRBJ2-7, the V gene TRBV23-1; possibly TRBD1 for D (6 bases). TRBV23-1 is labeled an ORF, and its function is uncertain. Trimming stripped 0 bases from V and 5 bases from J, with 20 bases between. The CDR3 is 17 residues long. In DNA form, the CDR3 reads TGCGCCAGCAGTCAATCGGGCTGGCCAGGGGTTTTCCACGAGCAGTACTTC. Protein sequence: CASSQSGWPGVFHEQYF.

This clone was recorded only once. The rearrangement joins TRBV7-8 to TRBJ1-2; TRBD1 matches at 10 bases. V lost 5 bases, J lost 8 bases, and 14 bases stayed unmatched. Germline assignment: CDR1 SGHVS and CDR2 FQNEAQ. This CDR3 is built from 16 residues. CDR3 in DNA: TGTGCCAGCAGCCGGGGGACAGGGGAGTTGAAGGGAGGCTACACCTTC. Translating gives CASSRGTGELKGGYTF.

The J gene is TRBJ2-1, the V gene TRBV5-1; 13 bases fit TRBD2. Germline trimming cut 4 bases from V and 0 bases from J; bases unmatched to any gene: 4. Germline V CDR1 and CDR2: SGHRS, YFSETQ. The CDR3 spans 17 residues. CDR3 sequence reads: CASSPRTSGSSYNEQFF. The CDR3 region has the DNA TGCGCCAGCAGCCCGAGGACTAGCGGGAGCTCCTACAATGAGCAGTTCTTC.

The chain employs TRBV5-6 and TRBJ2-1; D is unresolved. Germline loops: CDR1 SGHDT, CDR2 YYEEEE. This CDR3 is 13 amino acids long. Deletions cut 6 bases from V and 8 bases from J, with 15 bases between. Here the CDR3 DNA reads TGTGCCAGCACCGCAGTACGAAACCATGAGCAGTTCTTC. Translation gives CASTAVRNHEQFF.

The V call is TRBV18, the J call TRBJ1-5; D gene ambiguous. Deletions cut 2 bases from V and 2 bases from J, with 10 bases between. The CDR3 extends over 15 amino acids. Germline V gene data show CDR1 as KGHSH and CDR2 as LQKENI. The CDR3 spells CASSPMGNGNQPQHF. The CDR3 nucleotides are TGTGCCAGCTCACCAATGGGCAACGGCAATCAGCCCCAGCATTTT.

This clone was observed a handful of times. V is TRBV2 and J is TRBJ1-5, with D possibly TRBD1 on 6 matching bases. The V and J ends lost 5 bases and 7 bases respectively, with 12 bases between them. The length of the CDR3 is 13 residues. CDR1 and CDR2 from the germline V gene are SNHLY and FYNNEI. CDR3 protein: CASSTGFGQPQHF. The CDR3 nucleotides are TGTGCCAGCAGTACAGGGTTTGGGCAGCCCCAGCATTTT.

The J gene is TRBJ1-1, the V gene TRBV7-3, with 9 bases lining up with TRBD1. After removal of 8 bases from V and 5 bases from J, the junction contained 9 bases not matched to a gene. CDR3 size: 14 residues. Per the germline V gene, CDR1 is SGHTA and CDR2 is FQGTGA. The CDR3 sequence is CASSTQGAGTEAFF. In DNA, the CDR3 is TGTGCCAGCTCGACACAGGGGGCGGGGACTGAAGCTTTCTTT.

V is TRBV9 and J is TRBJ2-3; 9 bases are a match to TRBD2. The CDR3 consists of 17 residues. CDR1 SGDLS and CDR2 YYNGEE come from the germline V gene. The J segment lost 2 bases and the V segment lost 0 bases, leaving 7 bases of the junction unmatched. The CDR3 DNA reads as TGTGCCAGCAGCGTAGCCCCCGGACTAGCGTACACAGATACGCAGTATTTT. Residues: CASSVAPGLAYTDTQYF.

This clone has just one count. The chain combines TRBV28 with TRBJ1-2, with D tentatively TRBD1 (6 bases). Germline CDR1 is MDHEN and CDR2 is SYDVKM. V lost 3 bases and J lost 2, with 10 bases in between. CDR3 length: 14 residues. CDR3 sequence (DNA): TGTGCCAGCAGTTTCGCAGGGGCCAACTATGGCTACACCTTC. Protein product: CASSFAGANYGYTF.

The genes are TRBV21-1 and TRBJ2-5; the D segment call TRBD2 is taken from the table without a DNA check. TRBV21-1 is annotated as a pseudogene. This CDR3 comprises 14 residues. This chain's CDR3 is CASTRRAGARTQYF. The CDR3 DNA sequence: TGTGCCAGCACCCGTCGTGCGGGAGCGCGGACCCAGTACTTC.

This chain links TRBV5-1 with TRBJ1-2, with 8 bases matching TRBD1. The CDR3 has 15 residues. The J segment lost 9 bases and the V segment lost 2 bases, leaving 12 bases of the junction unmatched. Germline CDR1 is SGHRS and CDR2 is YFSETQ. The CDR3 DNA is TGCGCCAGCAGCTTTCCGGCAGGGGGCTTAAGTCGCTACACCTTC. This gives the protein CASSFPAGGLSRYTF.

V is TRBV4-1 and J is TRBJ2-1; tentatively, D is TRBD1 (7 bases). The germline V gene encodes CDR1 MGHRA and CDR2 YSYEKL. This CDR3 has 15 residues. Trimming stripped 2 bases from V and 8 bases from J, with 16 bases between. CDR3 region: CASSQPRGRLDEQFF. CDR3 nucleotides: TGCGCCAGCAGCCAACCCAGGGGGAGGCTGGATGAGCAGTTCTTC.

The V and J genes are TRBV5-1 and TRBJ2-7; TRBD1 matches at 7 bases. V was pared by 7 bases and J by 6 bases, with 7 bases of the junction left unmatched. CDR1 and CDR2 from the germline V gene are SGHRS and YFSETQ. The CDR3 has 12 amino acids. CDR3 protein: CASSGTDAEQYF. The DNA for the CDR3 is TGCGCCAGCTCCGGGACAGATGCCGAGCAGTACTTC. Variable domain in full (rest from reference TRBV5-1 and TRBJ2-7): KAGVTQTPRYLIKTRGQQVTLSCSPISGHRSVSWYQQTPGQGLQFLFEYFSETQRNKGNFPGRFSGRQFSNSRSEMNVSTLELGDSALYLCASSGTDAEQYFGPGTRLTVT.

The rearrangement links TRBV9 to TRBJ2-5; the D gene is possibly TRBD1 (7 bases). V was trimmed by 4 bases and J by 1 base, leaving 17 bases between them. The CDR3 sequence is 16 residues long. CDR1 is SGDLS and CDR2 is YYNGEE in the germline V gene. The CDR3 bases are TGTGCCAGCAGCAGAGGTCCTCAGGGGGGCCAAGAGACCCAGTACTTC. It is translated as CASSRGPQGGQETQYF.

CDR3 bases: TGCGCCAGCAGCTTCCCTAGCGGGAGTGAAGAGCAGTACTTC. This sequence encodes CASSFPSGSEEQYF. This rearrangement joins TRBV5-1 to TRBJ2-7; 10 bases agree with TRBD2. Germline values: CDR1 SGHRS, CDR2 YFSETQ. After removal of 2 bases from V and 7 bases from J, the junction contained 6 bases not matched to a gene. The CDR3 has 14 residues.

This clone came up a few times. This chain joins TRBV11-3 and TRBJ2-5; D could derive from TRBD1 or TRBD2 (5 bases each). The end of the DNA is better explained by TRBJ2-7, so the J call may be wrong. This CDR3 is built from 13 residues. Germline CDR1 and CDR2: SGHNT and YENEEA. The chain's CDR3 is CASSLGDSYEQYF. The CDR3, as DNA: TGTGCCAGCAGCTTGGGGGACTCCTACGAGCAGTACTTC.